Reported below is one T cell receptor beta chain. The data were obtained in a study of blood T cell repertoires in COVID-19. Study as a whole: Acute and convalescent COVID-19 specimens originated in the United States, Italy and Spain.

There are 13 residues in the CDR3. The V gene's germline CDR1 is MDHEN and CDR2 SYDVKM. V lost 3 bases, J lost 0 bases, and 2 bases lay in between. Original handling: For nucleated cells, counts were estimated from reference gene primer amplification. TCRdb's table, derived via immunoSEQ multiplex PCR, lists solely in-frame clones and lacks some. V and J calls and clone size are as listed in that table; D and trimming were resolved from the DNA. The sample includes approximately 100,000 clones, 80% to 90% of them seen just once. This TCR came from a man aged 50 or older with acute or convalescent COVID-19. The specimen was peripheral blood. The V and J genes are TRBV28 and TRBJ1-4; no clear D gene. CDR3 protein: CASSFTTNEKLFF. In nucleotides, the CDR3 is TGTGCCAGCAGTTTCACAACTAATGAAAAACTGTTTTTT.